These 32 T cell receptor beta chains originate from one sample sequenced in a study of cytomegalovirus exposure and HLA in healthy donors. 13 Jbeta primers and 60 Vbeta primers were used for the PCR. Clones were sequenced by immunoSEQ multiplex PCR, and TCRdb holds only the in-frame ones, with some missing. The top ten clones hold 1% of a sample with 160,000 or so clones, about four fifths of them seen once. The sequenced sample consisted of PBMCs. The receptors stem from a man younger than 40 in good health and CMV-seronegative.

The DNA of the CDR3 is TGTGCCATCAGTCCCGAGGGTGCAGCGGGAGGGAACGAGCAGTACTTC. This encodes CAISPEGAAGGNEQYF. The chain links TRBV10-3 to TRBJ2-7; 10 positions match TRBD2. With V trimmed by 5 bases and J by 5 bases, 12 bases remained unmatched. The germline V gene has CDR1 ENHRY and CDR2 SYGVKD. This CDR3 has 16 amino acids.

The CDR3 is CASSRQGGAYNSPLHF. CDR3 coding DNA: TGTGCCAGCAGTCGACAGGGGGGTGCCTATAATTCACCCCTCCACTTT. This chain connects TRBV2 to TRBJ1-6, with 9 bases aligning to TRBD1. J gave up 2 bases and V 5 bases, and 4 bases lay outside the gene matches. Germline assignment: CDR1 SNHLY and CDR2 FYNNEI. CDR3 length: 16 residues.

The chain has TRBV7-8 and TRBJ2-3; 8 nucleotides align to TRBD1. This CDR3 has 16 residues. Germline loops: CDR1 SGHVS, CDR2 FQNEAQ. After removal of 2 bases from V and 7 bases from J, the junction contained 11 bases not matched to a gene. The CDR3 DNA reads as TGTGCCAGCAGCTTACAAAGTCAGGGGGCGAGAAATACGCAGTATTTT. Protein product: CASSLQSQGARNTQYF.

The V call is TRBV27, the J call TRBJ1-1; 7 positions agree with TRBD1. J gave up 10 bases and V 1 base, and 6 bases lay outside the gene matches. CDR1 is MNHEY, CDR2 SMNVEV, per germline (reference sequence). The CDR3 sequence is 13 residues long. The chain's CDR3 is CASSLLTGFGAFF. The CDR3 nucleotides are TGTGCCAGCAGTTTATTGACAGGGTTTGGAGCTTTCTTT.

The chain carries TRBV19 and TRBJ2-2; 7 nucleotides align to TRBD1. This CDR3 region has 16 residues. Germline CDR1 reads LNHDA; CDR2 reads SQIVND (reference sequence). The V gene end was trimmed by 1 base and the J gene end by 3 bases; junction bases not matched to a gene: 5. CDR3 region: CASSIGRDRHTGELFF. In DNA, the CDR3 is TGTGCCAGTAGTATAGGCCGGGACAGACACACCGGGGAGCTGTTTTTT.

The J gene is TRBJ2-7, the V gene TRBV4-1, with a weak D call TRBD2 (6 bases). CDR3 length equals 15 residues. Germline V lookup: CDR1 MGHRA, CDR2 YSYEKL. V lost 1 base, J lost 6 bases, and 16 bases lay in between. The CDR3 spells CASSQVTGLGGEQYF. CDR3 nucleotide sequence: TGCGCCAGCAGCCAAGTTACCGGGCTGGGGGGCGAGCAGTACTTC.

The rearrangement joins TRBV5-1 to TRBJ2-7, with D perhaps TRBD2 (6 bases). Trimming removed 4 bases from V and 5 bases from J, with 19 bases in between. The CDR3 is 15 residues long. The germline V gene has CDR1 SGHRS and CDR2 YFSETQ. This chain's CDR3 is CASSPLTRLFNEQYF. In DNA, the CDR3 is TGCGCCAGCAGCCCCCTGACTAGACTATTCAACGAGCAGTACTTC.

V is TRBV6-1 and J is TRBJ2-3, with D perhaps matching TRBD1 (5 bases). V lost 1 base and J 4 bases, leaving 9 bases between the germline ends. Germline CDR1 is MNHNS and CDR2 is SASEGT. The CDR3 sequence is 14 residues long. CDR3 coding DNA: TGTGCCAGCAGTGAAGTAAGGGGCCCAGATACGCAGTATTTT. Translated, it gives CASSEVRGPDTQYF.

The gene calls are TRBV6-5 and TRBJ2-5, with 9 positions matching TRBD1. The CDR3 runs 15 residues. Germline CDR1 reads MNHEY; CDR2 reads SVGAGI. The trim removed 2 bases at V and 2 bases at J, leaving 3 bases unmatched. The CDR3 reads CASSYRTGAQETQYF. The CDR3, as DNA: TGTGCCAGCAGTTACAGGACAGGGGCGCAAGAGACCCAGTACTTC.

The chain uses TRBV10-2 and TRBJ1-5; a weak D match, TRBD1 (5 bases). Trimming took off 8 bases at V and 0 bases at J, with 14 bases between the two ends. CDR3 length: 15 amino acids. Germline assignment: CDR1 WSHSY and CDR2 SAAADI. For the CDR3, the DNA is TGCGCCAGCTCATACAAGGGACTTAGCAATCAGCCCCAGCATTTT. The encoded protein is CASSYKGLSNQPQHF.

The chain employs TRBV4-3 and TRBJ2-7; 8 positions agree with TRBD1. The V gene end was trimmed by 1 base and the J gene end by 0 bases; junction bases not matched to a gene: 2. The germline CDR1 and CDR2 sequences are LGHNA and YSLEER. The CDR3 extends over 15 amino acids. CDR3 in DNA: TGCGCCAGCAGCCAAGCAACAGGGGGCTCCTACGAGCAGTACTTC. This gives the protein CASSQATGGSYEQYF.

A single count supports this clone. The rearrangement joins TRBV18 to TRBJ2-6, with D tentatively TRBD1 (6 bases). The CDR3 runs to 17 residues. The V end lost 1 base, the J end lost 3 bases, and 13 bases lay between the germline ends. Germline V gives CDR1 KGHSH, CDR2 LQKENI. The CDR3 nucleotides are TGTGCCAGCTCACCACTCGCCACAGGGTATGGGGCCAACGTCCTGACTTTC. Amino acids: CASSPLATGYGANVLTF. Supplemented by reference TRBV18 and TRBJ2-6, the full variable domain reads NAGVMQNPRHLVRRRGQEARLRCSPMKGHSHVYWYRQLPEEGLKFMVYLQKENIIDESGMPKERFSAEFPKEGPSILRIQQVVRGDSAAYFCASSPLATGYGANVLTFGAGSRLTVL.

This rearrangement joins TRBV18 to TRBJ1-4; 7 bases line up with TRBD1. The J segment lost 5 bases and the V segment lost 3 bases, leaving 6 bases of the junction unmatched. This CDR3 spans 15 amino acids. The V gene's germline CDR1 is KGHSH and CDR2 LQKENI. The CDR3 loop reads CASSPNSGGNEKLFF. The CDR3 DNA is TGTGCCAGCTCACCGAATTCAGGGGGAAATGAAAAACTGTTTTTT. Together with reference TRBV18 and TRBJ1-4, the CDR3 gives the full variable domain: NAGVMQNPRHLVRRRGQEARLRCSPMKGHSHVYWYRQLPEEGLKFMVYLQKENIIDESGMPKERFSAEFPKEGPSILRIQQVVRGDSAAYFCASSPNSGGNEKLFFGSGTQLSVL.

This clone has a handful of counts. The chain couples TRBV18 to TRBJ1-3; D remains ambiguous. Germline V CDR1 and CDR2: KGHSH, LQKENI. The CDR3 has 14 amino acids. V was shortened by 3 bases and J by 5 bases, with 11 bases between the two germline ends. The CDR3 region has the DNA TGTGCCAGCTCACCCTCCGCGCCCAGAAACACCATATATTTT. It encodes CASSPSAPRNTIYF.

There are a few counts of this clone. The rearrangement uses TRBV19 and TRBJ2-1; 9 bases are shared with TRBD2. This CDR3 is 19 amino acids long. CDR1 and CDR2 (germline): LNHDA, SQIVND (reference sequence). Trimming cost V 7 bases and J 2 bases; bases outside gene matches: 18. The CDR3 loop reads CASTPDPFPGLATYNEQFF. The CDR3 region has the DNA TGTGCCAGTACCCCCGACCCGTTTCCCGGACTAGCGACCTACAATGAGCAGTTCTTC.

This chain links TRBV29-1 with TRBJ1-1; tentatively, D is TRBD1 (6 bases). The CDR3 runs 11 residues. V gave up 5 bases and J gave up 5 bases, with 9 bases separating them. Germline assignment: CDR1 SQVTM and CDR2 ANQGSEA. DNA for the CDR3: TGCAGCGTTCTGGGGACAACTGAAGCTTTCTTT. Its protein product is CSVLGTTEAFF.

This clone was seen once. The rearrangement joins TRBV28 to TRBJ1-2, with 12 bases lining up with TRBD1. Per the germline V gene, CDR1 is MDHEN and CDR2 is SYDVKM. The CDR3 covers 19 residues. After removal of 7 bases from V and 2 bases from J, the junction contained 17 bases not matched to a gene. DNA for the CDR3: TGTGCCAGCAACCTCCCATGGGGGGACAGGGGGCTCGAAAACTATGGCTACACCTTC. Amino acids: CASNLPWGDRGLENYGYTF.

The gene calls are TRBV13 and TRBJ2-2; D may be TRBD2 (6 bases). Germline V CDR1 and CDR2: PRHDT, FYEKMQ (reference sequence). This CDR3 comprises 16 residues. V was cut by 5 bases and J by 0 bases, with 13 bases left in between. In DNA form, the CDR3 reads TGTGCCAGCAGCGCGCTAGCGAGTCCGAACACCGGGGAGCTGTTTTTT. Its protein is CASSALASPNTGELFF.

This chain joins TRBV7-2 and TRBJ2-7, with D maybe TRBD2 (7 bases). Per germline, CDR1 SGHTA and CDR2 FQGNSA. V gave up 5 bases and J gave up 6 bases, with 14 bases separating them. This CDR3 is 13 amino acids long. This chain's CDR3 is CASSPPGGLEQYF. The CDR3 DNA reads TGTGCCAGCAGCCCCCCCGGGGGGCTCGAGCAGTACTTC. The entire variable domain, with the rest obtained from reference TRBV7-2 and TRBJ2-7, is as follows: GAGVSQSPSNKVTEKGKDVELRCDPISGHTALYWYRQSLGQGLEFLIYFQGNSAPDKSGLPSDRFSAERTGGSVSTLTIQRTQQEDSAVYLCASSPPGGLEQYFGPGTRLTVT.

This chain joins TRBV5-6 and TRBJ2-1; tentative D call: TRBD1 (6 bases). V dropped 4 bases and J dropped 5 bases, with 16 bases sitting between them. In germline, CDR1 is SGHDT, CDR2 YYEEEE. The CDR3 totals 15 residues. CDR3 nucleotides: TGTGCCAGCAGCGAGGGACACCTAAGGAACAATGAGCAGTTCTTC. Translation gives CASSEGHLRNNEQFF.

This chain links TRBV5-1 with TRBJ1-3, with 8 bases matching TRBD1. Germline loops: CDR1 SGHRS, CDR2 YFSETQ. The CDR3 contains 14 residues. The V and J ends lost 4 bases and 10 bases, in that order; junction bases with no gene match: 10. CDR3 region: CASSLGQERRTIYF. In DNA, the CDR3 is TGCGCCAGCAGCCTGGGACAGGAGAGAAGGACCATATATTTT.

Written as DNA, the CDR3 is TGTGCCTGGAGGCGGGGGGGACAGAACACTGAAGCTTTCTTT. This gives the protein CAWRRGGQNTEAFF. V usage is TRBV30 and J usage is TRBJ1-1, with D perhaps TRBD1 (6 bases). The V gene lost 3 bases and the J gene lost 1 base, with 12 bases spanning the gap. The CDR3 length is 14 residues. Germline assignment: CDR1 GTSNPN and CDR2 SVGIG (reference sequence).

The gene calls are TRBV7-3 and TRBJ2-1, with 11 bases identical to TRBD2. The CDR3 spans 16 residues. V shed 5 bases and J 7 bases; nucleotides not matched to a gene: 10. Germline CDR1 SGHTA, CDR2 FQGTGA. The CDR3 protein is CASSVAGTSGSNEQFF. CDR3 DNA: TGTGCCAGCAGCGTCGCCGGGACTAGCGGTTCGAATGAGCAGTTCTTC.

The chain employs TRBV19 and TRBJ2-1; 11 bases line up with TRBD2. J lost 7 bases, V lost 3 bases, and 5 bases had no gene match. This CDR3 region has 15 residues. Germline CDR1 reads LNHDA; CDR2 reads SQIVND (reference sequence). The CDR3 loop is CASSMDRTSGNEQFF. The CDR3 coding sequence is TGTGCCAGTAGTATGGATCGGACTAGCGGGAATGAGCAGTTCTTC.

The gene calls are TRBV5-6 and TRBJ2-7; D possibly corresponds to TRBD1 (5 bases). V dropped 4 bases and J dropped 0 bases, with 8 bases sitting between them. The germline V gene has CDR1 SGHDT and CDR2 YYEEEE. This CDR3 has 13 residues. In nucleotides, the CDR3 is TGTGCCAGCAGCGACGGACACTCCTACGAGCAGTACTTC. It translates to CASSDGHSYEQYF.

The chain is built from TRBV15 and TRBJ2-1, with TRBD2 matching over 7 bases. Germline CDR1 is LNHNV and CDR2 is YYDKDF (reference sequence). CDR3 length: 14 residues. V was pared by 2 bases and J by 6 bases, with 4 bases of the junction left unmatched. CDR3 DNA sequence: TGTGCCACCAGCAGACCACTAGCGCCCAATGAGCAGTTCTTC. This codes for CATSRPLAPNEQFF.

V usage is TRBV4-1 and J usage is TRBJ1-3, with D uncertain. This CDR3 spans 15 amino acids. The germline V and J ends were trimmed by 0 bases and 2 bases, with 8 bases remaining between them. The germline gives CDR1 MGHRA, CDR2 YSYEKL. The CDR3 reads CASSQDSQAGNTIYF. The CDR3 DNA reads as TGCGCCAGCAGCCAAGACTCCCAGGCTGGAAACACCATATATTTT.

The chain links TRBV9 to TRBJ2-1, with TRBD2 matching 11 bases. Germline assignment: CDR1 SGDLS and CDR2 YYNGEE. The V and J ends lost 0 bases and 5 bases, in that order; junction bases with no gene match: 7. This CDR3 comprises 17 residues. The CDR3 spells CASSVGPGTSGNNEQFF. CDR3 DNA: TGTGCCAGCAGCGTAGGCCCCGGGACTAGCGGAAACAATGAGCAGTTCTTC.

This chain links TRBV19 with TRBJ1-1; the match to TRBD1 covers 7 bases. The CDR3 length is 14 residues. J was trimmed by 4 bases and V by 6 bases; bases with no gene match: 8. CDR1 is LNHDA, CDR2 SQIVND, per germline (reference sequence). The CDR3: CASRSVEGATEAFF. CDR3 nucleotides: TGTGCCAGTAGATCGGTGGAGGGGGCCACTGAAGCTTTCTTT.

This clone was counted a few times. The chain recombines TRBV7-9 with TRBJ2-7, with D possibly matching TRBD2 (6 bases). V was pared by 5 bases and J by 3 bases, with 17 bases between. From germline, CDR1 is SEHNR and CDR2 FQNEAQ (reference sequence). This CDR3 has 15 amino acids. The CDR3 DNA sequence: TGTGCCAGCAGCCCTACGGTGGGGGGAATCTACGAGCAGTACTTC. Its translation is CASSPTVGGIYEQYF.

The CDR3 loop reads CASSAPGQPMGEQYF. The CDR3 coding sequence is TGTGCCAGCAGTGCCCCGGGACAACCCATGGGCGAGCAGTACTTC. The rearrangement joins TRBV27 to TRBJ2-5, with TRBD1 as a possible D gene (6 bases). The J call is in doubt because the DNA end fits TRBJ2-7 better. The germline gives CDR1 MNHEY, CDR2 SMNVEV (reference sequence). The CDR3 has 15 amino acids.

This clone was recorded once. This chain uses TRBV9 with TRBJ1-5; no reliable D call. There are 15 residues in the CDR3. CDR1 is SGDLS and CDR2 is YYNGEE in the germline V gene. Deletions cut 3 bases from V and 7 bases from J, with 17 bases between. The CDR3 DNA follows: TGTGCCAGCAGCGGCGGACTGGAAGCGGGCCAGCCCCAGCATTTT. Protein sequence: CASSGGLEAGQPQHF.